This T cell receptor (beta chain) emerged from a study of blood T cell repertoires in COVID-19. Trimming took 5 bases from V and 6 from J, leaving 16 bases between them. CDR3 length: 13 residues. Germline CDR1 is GTSNPN and CDR2 is SVGIG (reference sequence). The data were produced by immunoSEQ multiplex PCR, yet TCRdb's version contains in-frame clones alone and is incomplete. The sample lists about 42,000 clones, around 79% occurring once. The chain carries TRBV30 and TRBJ1-2; no clear D gene. Sequencing was performed on peripheral blood. The TCR sequence derives from an elderly woman with acute or convalescent COVID-19. CDR3: CAWDYAAGNGYTF. CDR3 DNA sequence: TGTGCCTGGGATTATGCAGCCGGGAATGGCTACACCTTC.